Given below is one T cell receptor beta chain in context. These data are taken from a study of blood T cell repertoires in COVID-19. Study background: Samples came from the United States, Italy and Spain, spanning acute and convalescent COVID-19. T cells, B-cell-depleted T cells, or PBMCs provided the cDNA or gDNA that served as material.

Source study methods: How many nucleated cells were present was estimated from reference gene primer amplification. This table comes from immunoSEQ multiplex PCR, and its TCRdb copy is limited to in-frame clones, with some not included. That table gives V, J and clone size, and the DNA gave D and trimming. The table lists over 250,000 clones, roughly nine tenths of them singletons. In germline, CDR1 is WSHSY, CDR2 SAAADI. With V trimmed by 6 bases and J by 7 bases, 7 bases remained unmatched. The CDR3 length is 15 residues. The material sequenced was peripheral blood. The chain couples TRBV10-2 to TRBJ1-6; TRBD1 matches 9 bases. The TCR was taken from a man aged 55 to 70 who had recovered from COVID-19. The CDR3 sequence is CASRSQGQGNSPLHF. CDR3 DNA: TGCGCCAGCAGAAGCCAGGGACAGGGCAATTCACCCCTCCACTTT.